This T cell receptor beta chain was sequenced during a study of identical twins. The CDR3 is 16 residues long. The germline CDR1 and CDR2 sequences are SGHVS and FQNEAQ. V was shortened by 6 bases and J by 4 bases, with 20 bases between the two germline ends. TCRdb re-derived calls from the 5' RACE reads in MiXCR, one entry per CDR3 protein. The table lists roughly 1.6 million distinct CDR3 sequences, under 35% of them singletons. The receptor was isolated from a newborn girl in good health. The rearrangement uses TRBV7-8 and TRBJ2-3; a weak D match, TRBD1 (6 bases). Sequenced: cord blood. The CDR3 DNA reads TGTGCCAGCAGGGGGGACACGTGGAAAAGGGCAGATACGCAGTATTTT. It encodes CASRGDTWKRADTQYF. The entire variable domain, with the rest obtained from reference TRBV7-8 and TRBJ2-3, is as follows: GAGVSQSPRYKVAKRGQDVALRCDPISGHVSLFWYQQALGQGPEFLTYFQNEAQLDKSGLPSDRFFAERPEGSVSTLKIQRTQQEDSAVYLCASRGDTWKRADTQYFGPGTRLTVL.